This T cell receptor (beta chain) was profiled in a study of blood T cell repertoires in COVID-19. The wider study: The United States, Italy and Spain were the sources of the acute and convalescent COVID-19 samples.

Germline assignment: CDR1 MGHRA and CDR2 YSYEKL. The CDR3 has 16 residues. V was shortened by 0 bases and J by 0 bases, with 12 bases between the two germline ends. The repertoire was sequenced with immunoSEQ multiplex PCR; TCRdb's copy has only in-frame clones and lacks some. The sample has about 8,300 clones, 88% seen once. The specimen was peripheral blood. The receptor was isolated from a human donor in a cohort sampled during active COVID-19. The J gene is TRBJ2-7, the V gene TRBV4-1, with a possible D match to TRBD2 (5 bases). The chain's CDR3 is CASSQDERSYSYEQYF. The CDR3 coding sequence is TGCGCCAGCAGCCAAGATGAGCGGAGCTACTCCTACGAGCAGTACTTC.